This is a list of T cell receptor beta chains from one sample in a study of T-cell memory formation after mild COVID-19. TCRdb re-called the 5' RACE reads through MiXCR, storing one row per CDR3 protein. The sample shows 450,000 to 700,000 distinct CDR3 sequences, approximately 19% of them seen only once. The sample consisted of PBMCs or a T cell subset sorted from them (not recorded which). The receptors stem from an adult woman who had mild COVID-19 (a few samples of this study predate the infection). Cell type and time point are not known. CDR3s include the opening cysteine and the closing phenylalanine or tryptophan. D genes are given only for firm matches. A clone size is listed for some rows: how often the clone was seen (once, few, many), or a class if it is expanded.

clone_size | j_call | v_call | d_call | cdr3_aa | cdr3_nt
many | TRBJ2-2 | TRBV12-3/TRBV12-4 | TRBD1 | CASSRQGANGELFF | TGTGCCAGCAGTAGACAGGGGGCGAACGGGGAGCTGTTTTTT
. | TRBJ2-1 | TRBV14 | . | CASSQLPGRGNSYNEQFF | TGTGCCAGCAGCCAACTCCCGGGCAGGGGAAACTCCTACAATGAGCAGTTCTTC
many | TRBJ2-3 | TRBV10-3 | . | CAISDLRMQYF | TGTGCCATCAGTGACTTGAGGATGCAGTATTTT
few | TRBJ1-1 | TRBV5-8 | . | CASSYQGSGTEAFF | TGTGCCAGCAGCTATCAGGGATCCGGCACTGAAGCTTTCTTT
. | TRBJ2-6 | TRBV7-2 | . | CASSLAGGGANVLTF | TGTGCCAGCAGCTTAGCGGGGGGCGGGGCCAACGTCCTGACTTTC
many | TRBJ2-7 | TRBV7-8 | . | CASSLAQGPSYEQYF | TGTGCCAGCAGCTTAGCGCAGGGTCCCTCCTACGAGCAGTACTTC
many | TRBJ2-1 | TRBV12-3/TRBV12-4 | . | CASTPPGTPYNEQFF | TGTGCCAGCACCCCCCCCGGGACACCTTACAATGAGCAGTTCTTC
few | TRBJ1-1 | TRBV7-8 | TRBD1 | CASSLRRTGSTEAFF | TGTGCCAGCAGCTTAAGGAGGACAGGGTCGACTGAAGCTTTCTTT
. | TRBJ1-2 | TRBV27 | . | CASSFRGAYGYTF | TGTGCCAGCAGTTTTCGGGGGGCTTATGGCTACACCTTC
few | TRBJ2-3 | TRBV7-9 | . | CASSLAGGRTTDTQYF | TGTGCCAGCAGCTTAGCCGGTGGGAGGACGACAGATACGCAGTATTTT
. | TRBJ1-2 | TRBV29-1 | TRBD1 | CSVGGQSYYGYTF | TGCAGCGTTGGGGGACAGAGTTACTATGGCTACACCTTC
. | TRBJ2-6 | TRBV4-3 | TRBD1 | CASSQRTGRGLAGANVLTF | TGCGCCAGCAGCCAGAGGACGGGCAGGGGGCTAGCTGGGGCCAACGTCCTGACTTTC
many | TRBJ2-1 | TRBV24-1 | TRBD2 | CATRLAGDGNEQFF | TGTGCCACCAGGTTAGCGGGAGATGGCAATGAGCAGTTCTTC
. | TRBJ2-5 | TRBV3-1 | . | CASSQVLAWGRETQYF | TGTGCCAGCAGCCAAGTCCTAGCGTGGGGGCGAGAGACCCAGTACTTC
. | TRBJ2-7 | TRBV27 | TRBD2 | CASSRMDSGSSYEQYF | TGTGCCAGCAGCCGAATGGATAGCGGGAGTAGCTACGAGCAGTACTTC
many | TRBJ1-1 | TRBV5-5 | . | CASSLGQGRMNTEAFF | TGTGCCAGCAGCTTGGGGCAGGGAAGAATGAACACTGAAGCTTTCTTT
few | TRBJ1-5 | TRBV20-1 | TRBD1 | CSARDRDYSNQPQHF | TGCAGTGCCAGAGACAGGGATTATAGCAATCAGCCCCAGCATTTT
few | TRBJ1-1 | TRBV12-3/TRBV12-4 | TRBD1 | CASSIQGVNTEAFF | TGTGCCAGCAGTATACAGGGGGTGAACACTGAAGCTTTCTTT
few | TRBJ2-4 | TRBV12-3/TRBV12-4 | . | CASSSEPERGNIQYF | TGTGCCAGCAGTTCGGAGCCCGAGAGGGGGAACATTCAGTACTTC
. | TRBJ2-7 | TRBV7-9 | . | CASNHHGQSYEQYF | TGTGCCAGCAACCACCACGGCCAGTCGTACGAGCAGTACTTC
. | TRBJ2-3 | TRBV29-1 | TRBD2 | CSAQTSGIGDTQYF | TGCAGCGCTCAGACTAGCGGGATAGGGGATACGCAGTATTTT